Listed below are T cell receptor beta chains from one sample, sequenced in a study of blood T cells in healthy people across ages. TCRdb re-derived calls from the 5' RACE reads in MiXCR, one entry per CDR3 protein. The top ten hold around a quarter of the sample, which has 800,000 to 900,000 distinct CDR3 sequences, under 80% seen once. Input material: blood. These receptors were obtained from a man aged 25-40 years in good health. Each CDR3 is given without its conserved first and last residue. D genes are given only for firm matches.

V	D	J	CDR3
TRBV15	TRBD1	TRBJ2-1	ATSRYQTGLGEQF
TRBV6-2/TRBV6-3	-	-	ASSEAREQY
TRBV2	-	TRBJ2-1	ASSEAQDNEQF
TRBV21-1	-	TRBJ2-7	ASSKGGTGAYEQY
TRBV3-1	-	TRBJ2-7	ASSSGTPAYEQN
TRBV28	TRBD1	TRBJ2-5	ASSLPTGTGAPEQY
TRBV7-2	-	TRBJ1-5	ASSPAGTYQPQH
TRBV29-1	-	TRBJ2-7	SVQRSSYEQY
TRBV6-1	-	TRBJ1-5	ASSEAYGNQPQH
TRBV20-1	TRBD2	TRBJ2-5	SARDSFGLAGAQQETQY
TRBV5-1	TRBD1	TRBJ2-3	ASSPPGQGIYSTDTQY
TRBV4-3	TRBD1	TRBJ1-1	ASSQTGGVVGTEAF
TRBV5-1	TRBD1	-	ASTLGDRPYEQY
TRBV14	-	TRBJ1-4	ATREATNEKLF
TRBV7-2	-	TRBJ2-7	ASSFAGANSYEQY
TRBV6-5	-	TRBJ1-1	ASSNLRGATEAF
TRBV20-1	TRBD2	-	SATGLADEQY
TRBV7-8	-	TRBJ1-1	ASSKGKNTEAF
TRBV7-2	-	TRBJ1-6	ASSLEASYNSPLH
TRBV3-1	-	TRBJ2-1	ASSPGTPTVF
TRBV27	-	TRBJ1-2	ASSFPGGRYT
TRBV9	-	TRBJ1-2	ASSTSFYGYT
TRBV7-2	TRBD1	TRBJ2-7	ASSTQGAYEQY
TRBV6-6	-	TRBJ1-2	ASSYLQQSPFYGYT
TRBV20-1	TRBD2	TRBJ2-1	SIIGAGVNNEQF
TRBV20-1	TRBD2	TRBJ2-1	SATPSGSSYNEQF
TRBV29-1	-	TRBJ2-5	SVLLIGTQY
TRBV25-1	-	TRBJ1-1	ASETDISNTEAF